This record looks at one T cell receptor (beta chain) sequence and its context. Antigen: not known. Clones were read by immunoSEQ multiplex PCR, and TCRdb kept only the in-frame ones, dropping some. The sample has more than 90,000 clones; around nine tenths are singletons. This entry is derived from a study of graft-versus-host responses after intestinal transplantation. The CDR3 has 13 residues. J was trimmed by 10 bases and V by 2 bases; bases with no gene match: 6. Germline V gene data show CDR1 as SGHDT and CDR2 as YYEEEE. This receptor was taken from a human donor who was the organ donor for an intestinal transplant. The chain links TRBV5-6 to TRBJ2-7, with 10 bases that match TRBD2. Sequences were derived from unstimulated CD4+ T cells sorted from spleen or lymph node cells, sampled before transplant. As DNA, the CDR3 is TGTGCCAGCAGCTTCGGACTAGCGGACAACCAGTACTTC. This sequence encodes CASSFGLADNQYF.